This T cell receptor beta chain was observed in a study of stem cell transplantation in POMP-related autoinflammatory disease. CDR1 LNHDA and CDR2 SQIVND come from the germline V gene (reference sequence). After removal of 1 base from V and 0 bases from J, the junction contained 17 bases not matched to a gene. The CDR3 is 21 residues long. The count of this clone is one. The data were produced by immunoSEQ multiplex PCR, yet TCRdb's version contains in-frame clones alone and is incomplete. Of some 69,000 clones in the sample, roughly 91% were seen once. This material consisted of CD4+ T cells from PBMCs, taken after stem cell transplantation. The sequence was obtained from a human patient with POMP-related autoinflammation and immune dysregulation (PRAID). Some of the T cells might come from the graft donor. The rearrangement joins TRBV19 to TRBJ2-1, with 8 bases fitting TRBD2. The CDR3 bases are TGTGCCAGTAGTATAGGGCCCATAGCGGGACTTTGGCAAGGCTCCTACAATGAGCAGTTCTTC. Translated, it gives CASSIGPIAGLWQGSYNEQFF.